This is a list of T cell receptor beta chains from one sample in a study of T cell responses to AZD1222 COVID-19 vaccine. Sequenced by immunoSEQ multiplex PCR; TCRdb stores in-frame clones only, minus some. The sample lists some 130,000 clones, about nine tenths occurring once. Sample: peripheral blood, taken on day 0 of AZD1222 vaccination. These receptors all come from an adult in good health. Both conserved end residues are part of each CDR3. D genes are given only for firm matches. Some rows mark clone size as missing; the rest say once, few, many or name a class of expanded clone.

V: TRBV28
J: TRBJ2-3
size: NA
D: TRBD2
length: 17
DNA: TGTGCCAGCAGTCCTCTAGCGGGGGCCTCCGCACAAGATACGCAGTATTTT
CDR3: CASSPLAGASAQDTQYF

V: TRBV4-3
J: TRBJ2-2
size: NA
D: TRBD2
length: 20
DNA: TGCGCCAGCAGCCAAGATTGGAGCGGGGGGGCCGGGCGCGACACCGGGGAGCTGTTTTTT
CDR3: CASSQDWSGGAGRDTGELFF

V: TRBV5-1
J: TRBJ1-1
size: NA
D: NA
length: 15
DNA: TGCGCCAGCAGCCCCAGCGGGGCAGCAACCACTGAAGCTTTCTTT
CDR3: CASSPSGAATTEAFF

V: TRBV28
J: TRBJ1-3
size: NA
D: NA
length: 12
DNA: TGTGCCAGCACCTCAACTGGAAACACCATATATTTT
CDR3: CASTSTGNTIYF

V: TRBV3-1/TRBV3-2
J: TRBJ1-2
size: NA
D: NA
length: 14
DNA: TGTGCCAGCACCTTCACCCAACAGTCCGGGGGCTACACCTTC
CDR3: CASTFTQQSGGYTF

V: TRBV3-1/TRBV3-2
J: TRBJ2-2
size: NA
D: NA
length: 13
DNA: TGTGCCAGCAGCCAACCAGGAGTCGGGGAGCTGTTTTTT
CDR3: CASSQPGVGELFF

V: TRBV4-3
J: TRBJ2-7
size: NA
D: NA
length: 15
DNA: TGCGCCAGCAGCCAAGATTATCAGTCGGGCTACGAGCAGTACTTC
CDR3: CASSQDYQSGYEQYF

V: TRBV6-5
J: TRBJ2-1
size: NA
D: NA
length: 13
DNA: TGTGCCAGCAGTTCAGGGCAGGGCAATGAGCAGTTCTTC
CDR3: CASSSGQGNEQFF

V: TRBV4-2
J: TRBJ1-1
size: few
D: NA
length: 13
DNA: TGTGCCAGCAGCCCCTCCCCTGGCTTGGAAGCTTTCTTT
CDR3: CASSPSPGLEAFF

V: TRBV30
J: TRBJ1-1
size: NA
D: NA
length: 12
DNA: TGTGCCTGGAGTGGGTGGGCGACTGAAGCTTTCTTT
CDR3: CAWSGWATEAFF

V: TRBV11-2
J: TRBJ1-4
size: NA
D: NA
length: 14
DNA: TGTGCCAGCAGAGATTTCGGGGAGGGTGAAAAACTGTTTTTT
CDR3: CASRDFGEGEKLFF

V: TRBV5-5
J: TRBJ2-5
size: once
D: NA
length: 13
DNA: TGTGCCAGCAGCTTGGGGTTGGGGGAGACCCAGTACTTC
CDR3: CASSLGLGETQYF

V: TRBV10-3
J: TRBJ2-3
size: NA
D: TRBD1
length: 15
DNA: TGTGCCATCAGTGGACGGACAGGGGGCACAGATACGCAGTATTTT
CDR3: CAISGRTGGTDTQYF

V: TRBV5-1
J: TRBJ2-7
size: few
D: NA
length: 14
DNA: TGCGCCAGCAGCTTCCAACAGGGTTTATACGAGCAGTACTTC
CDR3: CASSFQQGLYEQYF

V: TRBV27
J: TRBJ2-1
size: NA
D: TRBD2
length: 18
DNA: TGTGCCAGCAACCAACTAGCGGGGGGGGTCAGTTCCTACAATGAGCAGTTCTTC
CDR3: CASNQLAGGVSSYNEQFF

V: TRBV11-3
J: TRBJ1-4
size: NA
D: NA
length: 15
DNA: TGTGCCAGCAGCTTAAGCAGGGGCCGTCGGGAAAAACTGTTTTTT
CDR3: CASSLSRGRREKLFF